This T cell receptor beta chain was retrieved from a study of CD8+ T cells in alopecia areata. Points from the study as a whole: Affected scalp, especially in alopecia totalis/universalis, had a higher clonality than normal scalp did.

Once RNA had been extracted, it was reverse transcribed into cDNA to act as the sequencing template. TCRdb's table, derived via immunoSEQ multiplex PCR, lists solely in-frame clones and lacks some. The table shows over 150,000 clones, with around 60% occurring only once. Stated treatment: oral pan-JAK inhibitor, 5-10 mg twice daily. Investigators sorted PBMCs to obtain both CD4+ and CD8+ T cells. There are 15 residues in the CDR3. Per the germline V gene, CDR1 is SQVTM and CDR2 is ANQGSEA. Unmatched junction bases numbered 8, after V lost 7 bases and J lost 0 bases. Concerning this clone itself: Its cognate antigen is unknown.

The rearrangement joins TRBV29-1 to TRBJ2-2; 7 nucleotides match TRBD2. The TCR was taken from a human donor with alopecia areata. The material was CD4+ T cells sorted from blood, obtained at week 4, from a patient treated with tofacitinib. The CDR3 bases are TGCAGCGGATCGCCCGGGGGGACGAACACCGGGGAGCTGTTTTTT. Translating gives CSGSPGGTNTGELFF.